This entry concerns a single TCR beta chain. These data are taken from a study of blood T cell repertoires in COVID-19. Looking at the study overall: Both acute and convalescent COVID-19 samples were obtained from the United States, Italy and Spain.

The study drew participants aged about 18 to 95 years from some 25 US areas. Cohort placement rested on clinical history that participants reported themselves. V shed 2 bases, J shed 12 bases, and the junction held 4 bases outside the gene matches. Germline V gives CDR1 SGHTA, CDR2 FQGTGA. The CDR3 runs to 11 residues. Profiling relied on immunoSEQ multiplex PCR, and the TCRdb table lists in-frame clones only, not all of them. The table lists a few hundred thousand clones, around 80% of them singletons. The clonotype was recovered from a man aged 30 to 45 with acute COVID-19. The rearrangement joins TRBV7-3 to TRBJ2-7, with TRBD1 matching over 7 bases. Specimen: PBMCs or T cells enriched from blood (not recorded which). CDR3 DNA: TGTGCCAGCAGCTTATTGGGACAGCCGTACGTC. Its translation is CASSLLGQPYV.